What follows is one T cell receptor (beta chain) and its context. Its antigen remains unknown. The data originate from a study of STAT3 mutations in large granular lymphocyte leukemia. Turning to the study itself: More than half of T-LGLL patients received immunosuppressive therapy. General study results and limits: In T-cell large granular lymphocyte leukemia, about half of patients showed multiple immunodominant subclonotypes.

Produced via immunoSEQ multiplex PCR; TCRdb's table is partial and in-frame only. The table has about 7,800 clones, roughly nine tenths seen once. Sample: peripheral blood mononuclear cells. The clonotype originates from a man aged 45-65 years with T-cell large granular lymphocyte leukemia. Some clones in this sample may be carry-over from other donors' samples.

The CDR3 sequence: CASSQLHRGLTEAFF. In nucleotides, the CDR3 is TGCGCCAGCAGCCAGCTACACAGGGGTTTAACTGAAGCTTTCTTT. The V and J genes are TRBV4-1 and TRBJ1-1; 7 nucleotides line up with TRBD1. The V gene's germline CDR1 is MGHRA and CDR2 YSYEKL. CDR3 length: 15 residues. With V trimmed by 3 bases and J by 5 bases, 9 bases remained unmatched.